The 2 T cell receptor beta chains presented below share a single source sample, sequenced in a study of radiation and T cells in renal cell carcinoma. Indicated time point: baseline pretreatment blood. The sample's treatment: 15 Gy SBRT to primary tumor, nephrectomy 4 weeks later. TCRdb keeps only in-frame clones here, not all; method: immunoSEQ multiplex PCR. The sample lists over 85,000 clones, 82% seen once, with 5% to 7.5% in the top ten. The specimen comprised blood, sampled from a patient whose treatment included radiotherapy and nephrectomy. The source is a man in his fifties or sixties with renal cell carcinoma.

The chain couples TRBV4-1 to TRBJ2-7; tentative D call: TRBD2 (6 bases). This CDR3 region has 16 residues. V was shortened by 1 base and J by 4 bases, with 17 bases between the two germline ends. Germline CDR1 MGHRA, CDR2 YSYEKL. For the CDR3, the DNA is TGCGCCAGCAGCCAAGGCCCCGGACTATTGGATTACGAGCAGTACTTC. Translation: CASSQGPGLLDYEQYF.

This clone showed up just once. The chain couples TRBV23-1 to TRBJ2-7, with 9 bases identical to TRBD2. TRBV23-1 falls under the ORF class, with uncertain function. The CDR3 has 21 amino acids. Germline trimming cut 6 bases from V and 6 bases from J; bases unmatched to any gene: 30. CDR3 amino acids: CASSQGPPAGTSLTFWREQYF. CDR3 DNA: TGCGCCAGCAGCCAAGGTCCCCCAGCCGGGACTAGCCTTACCTTTTGGCGCGAGCAGTACTTC.